The T cell receptor (beta chain) described here comes from a study of beta chain features in type 1 diabetes. At the level of the study: The patient and healthy donor groups were comparable for age, gender and cell yields. The number of sorted cells examined across all samples was some 100 million.

In germline, CDR1 is SGHTA, CDR2 FQGNSA. Losses at the gene ends were 6 bases for V and 4 bases for J; bases not matched to a gene: 1. This CDR3 is 13 amino acids long. General study points: It was among patients, rather than healthy donors, that naive, central memory and Treg TCRB repertoires appeared more similar.

On this clone: The antigen remains undetermined.

Reverse transcribing all isolated RNA meant expressed TCRB transcripts were sequenced. Reads from naive, central memory and regulatory T cell samples averaged about 3.3 million. Sequencing was performed with immunoSEQ multiplex PCR; in TCRdb, only in-frame clones are kept and a portion is missing. The table lists about 450,000 clones, about an eighth of them singletons. The source of this sequence is a woman under 30 in good health. Sample: naive CD4+ T cells from blood. The V gene is TRBV7-2, the J gene TRBJ1-4; TRBD1 matches at 8 bases. The CDR3 loop is CASRDRVNEKLFF. The CDR3 nucleotides read TGTGCCAGCAGGGACAGGGTTAATGAAAAACTGTTTTTT.